This T cell receptor beta chain was obtained from a study of CD8 T cells in ankylosing spondylitis (dated by TCRdb to about 2017). Broadly, across the study: To find TCR variants linked to disease, the study profiled T cell receptor beta repertoires in ankylosing spondylitis patients and healthy donors. The full study cohort comprised some 27 ankylosing spondylitis patients and over 95 healthy donors. Peripheral blood samples were taken, and synovial fluid was additionally collected from ankylosing spondylitis patients.

From cysteine to phenylalanine, the CDR3 is 14 amino acids long. The only DNA kept is the CDR3, 42 bases in frame from the first base. The germline V gene (reference sequence) provides CDR1 DFQATT and CDR2 SNEGSKA. Germline trimming: 5 bases from V, 8 bases from J; junction bases outside gene matches: 13. Sequencing relied on an Illumina HiSeq 2500. TCR beta libraries were prepared by quantitative 5'-RACE with molecular barcodes. Turning to the authors' computational methods: A new computational method, built on a probabilistic model of VDJ rearrangement, was used to identify disease-linked TCR variants. TCRdb ran its own pipeline on the public reads, namely fastp trimming at Q25 and MiXCR clone calling, and kept in-frame beta chains. Identical CDR3 protein sequences are pooled into one entry, listed with their most common genes and DNA. The V and J calls and clone size come from TCRdb's table, not from the authors' own analysis. This sample gives 750,000 to 850,000 distinct CDR3 sequences in total; around 11% of them show up just once. Jointly, the top ten make up around 0.51% of the sample.

A note on this clonotype: The clone's antigen remains unknown. Base qualities are not at hand, and no much larger clone is one base apart.

Points the paper makes about the study in general: The disease-linked clones were reported as significantly enriched in matched synovial fluid samples from ankylosing spondylitis patients. A TCR beta motif of roughly 8 highly homologous amino acid variants appeared characteristic of blood from ankylosing spondylitis patients. The disease-linked clones showed a CD8+ phenotype and occurred at relatively low frequencies in peripheral blood. Some of the motif variants had been reported before in the synovial fluid and blood of reactive arthritis patients, a finding that suggests common disease-initiation mechanisms.

The source material was blood, either unsorted or a sorted T cell fraction (not recorded which). Rearrangement joined TRBV20-1 to TRBJ1-2, and TRBD1 matches 8 of the central bases. This sequence was found in a male donor with ankylosing spondylitis. Here the CDR3 is given as CSAARQGIGKGYTF. The base sequence is TGCAGTGCTGCTAGACAGGGGATTGGGAAGGGCTACACCTTC.